A selection of T cell receptor beta chains follows, all from one sample in a study of spatial heterogeneity in lung cancer. Each CDR3 protein is one row after TCRdb ran MiXCR on the 5' RACE reads. The sample yields approximately 52,000 distinct CDR3 sequences, approximately 7% seen once. The sample here was PBMCs, taken at surgery. Receptor source: a female donor with early-stage non-small cell lung cancer. CDR3s include the opening cysteine and the closing phenylalanine or tryptophan. The D gene is left open where the match is weak. Not every row has a clone size; where given, it reads once, few, many or a size class.

clone_size j_call d_call v_call cdr3_aa cdr3_nt
NA TRBJ2-2 TRBD1 TRBV3-1 CASSQGTGATGELFF TGTGCCAGCAGCCAAGGGACAGGAGCCACCGGGGAGCTGTTTTTT
many TRBJ2-1 TRBD1 TRBV5-1 CASALYLRDRNNEQFF TGCGCCAGCGCACTTTACCTCCGGGACAGAAACAATGAGCAGTTCTTC
NA TRBJ1-1 NA TRBV20-1 CSARGSGTEAFF TGCAGTGCTAGGGGTTCGGGCACTGAAGCTTTCTTT
many TRBJ2-5 NA TRBV29-1 CSVSLVGGTQYF TGCAGCGTTTCTTTAGTGGGTGGGACCCAGTACTTC
few TRBJ2-1 NA TRBV2 CASSDRGDPLYNEQFF TGTGCCAGCAGTGATAGGGGGGACCCTCTCTACAATGAGCAGTTCTTC
many TRBJ1-4 NA TRBV5-5 CASSLGDLPNEKLFF TGTGCCAGCAGCTTGGGGGACCTCCCTAATGAAAAACTGTTTTTT
many TRBJ2-7 NA TRBV12-3/TRBV12-4 CASSWIGPLGEQYF TGTGCCAGCAGCTGGATAGGGCCTCTTGGGGAGCAGTACTTC
many TRBJ1-1 NA TRBV5-6 CASSLRGPKAEAFF TGTGCCAGCAGCTTGAGGGGCCCCAAGGCTGAAGCTTTCTTT
few TRBJ2-2 NA TRBV20-1 CSATRSSELFF TGCAGTGCCACTAGAAGCTCGGAGCTGTTTTTT
many TRBJ2-3 TRBD1 TRBV28 CASRDSSTDTQYF TGTGCCAGCCGGGACAGCAGCACAGATACGCAGTATTTT
many TRBJ2-2 NA TRBV29-1 CSVEGGGGTGELFF TGCAGCGTTGAAGGGGGAGGAGGCACCGGGGAGCTGTTTTTT
many TRBJ1-2 NA TRBV18 CASSPPRRGNYGYTF TGTGCCAGCTCACCACCGCGCCGGGGGAACTATGGCTACACCTTC
few TRBJ2-5 TRBD2 TRBV12-3/TRBV12-4 CASSLKRGGMETQYF TGTGCCAGCAGTTTAAAGCGGGGGGGCATGGAGACCCAGTACTTC
NA TRBJ2-5 NA TRBV11-1 CASSFSRGLQETQYF TGTGCCAGCAGCTTCTCGCGGGGTCTCCAAGAGACCCAGTACTTC
many TRBJ2-6 NA TRBV10-3 CAISVAGANVLTF TGTGCCATCAGTGTTGCTGGGGCCAACGTCCTGACTTTC
many TRBJ1-2 TRBD1 TRBV5-1 CASSEDRDSNYGYTF TGCGCCAGCAGCGAGGACCGGGACAGTAACTATGGCTACACCTTC
NA TRBJ2-3 NA TRBV28 CASSLPTTDTQYF TGTGCCAGCAGTTTACCAACGACAGATACGCAGTATTTT
many TRBJ1-2 NA TRBV2 CASSEFGGSYGYTF TGTGCCAGCAGTGAATTTGGGGGAAGCTATGGCTACACCTTC
few TRBJ2-5 TRBD2 TRBV11-2 CASSLMVAGLIETQYF TGTGCCAGCAGCTTAATGGTAGCGGGGCTAATAGAGACCCAGTACTTC
many TRBJ2-7 NA TRBV7-2 CASSLVSGGYYEQYF TGTGCCAGCAGCTTAGTATCGGGGGGCTACTACGAGCAGTACTTC
NA TRBJ2-2 NA TRBV5-1 CASRGYGTGELFF TGCGCCAGCAGGGGCTACGGCACCGGGGAGCTGTTTTTT
many TRBJ1-5 NA TRBV5-5 CASSLVQVDKAQHF TGTGCCAGCAGCTTGGTACAGGTAGACAAAGCCCAGCATTTT
many TRBJ2-3 NA TRBV7-8 CASSPDTDTQYF TGTGCCAGCAGCCCAGACACAGATACGCAGTATTTT